This T cell receptor (beta chain) was observed in a study of neurological immune-mediated disorders. Time point noted: longitudinal time-point 2. Study-wide points: The study found no CDR3 amino acid sequences shared by expanded clones across subjects, suggesting private repertoires in all groups. HTLV-1-associated myelopathy had the most TCR clonal expansion, while multiple sclerosis had the least, a level that fell below healthy controls.

The germline V gene encodes CDR1 GTSNPN and CDR2 SVGIG (reference sequence). The length of the CDR3 is 16 residues. V lost 4 bases to trimming and J lost 0 bases, with 17 bases between them. Each TCR transcript was tagged with a 10-nucleotide random UMI during 5'RACE. TCRdb passed the 5' RACE reads through MiXCR, listing each CDR3 protein once. This repertoire shows around 49,000 distinct CDR3 sequences, around 13% found once; its top ten account for less than 5.5%. This clonotype was detected many times. Its antigen remains unidentified. Material for sequencing was PBMCs. J is TRBJ2-3 and V is TRBV30; D not certain. This clonotype originated in a male donor with HTLV-1-associated myelopathy (HAM/TSP). The CDR3 DNA reads as TGTGCCTGGACCGTACCAGACATACCTAGCACAGATACGCAGTATTTT. It translates to CAWTVPDIPSTDTQYF.